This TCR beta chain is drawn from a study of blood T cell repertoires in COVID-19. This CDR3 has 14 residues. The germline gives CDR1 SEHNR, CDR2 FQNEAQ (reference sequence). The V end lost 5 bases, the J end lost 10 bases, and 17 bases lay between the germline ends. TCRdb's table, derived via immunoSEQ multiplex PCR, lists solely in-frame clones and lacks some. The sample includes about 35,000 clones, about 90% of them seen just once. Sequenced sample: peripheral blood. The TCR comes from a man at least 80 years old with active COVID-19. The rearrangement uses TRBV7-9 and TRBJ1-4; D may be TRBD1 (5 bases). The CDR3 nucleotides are TGTGCCAGCAGCCAGGGCCCGGGCCAAGGAAAACTGTTTTTT. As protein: CASSQGPGQGKLFF.